This TCR beta chain was captured by sequencing in a study of blood T cell repertoires in COVID-19. On the study more broadly: Spain, Italy and the United States supplied samples that represented acute and convalescent COVID-19. Nucleic acid was either cDNA or gDNA, and it came from T cells, B-cell-depleted T cells, or PBMCs.

Trimming took off 5 bases at V and 1 base at J, with 9 bases between the two ends. This CDR3 contains 14 residues. The germline V gene encodes CDR1 MNHEY and CDR2 SMNVEV (reference sequence). Per the authors' pipeline: Quantification of nucleated cells was approximated via reference gene primer amplification. Clones were read by immunoSEQ multiplex PCR, and TCRdb kept only the in-frame ones, dropping some. The D gene and trimming were derived from the DNA, and the V and J assignments and clone size from that table. The sample carries about 200,000 clones, 80% recorded once. This clone has more than one count but fewer than ten.

The sample consisted of peripheral blood. The sequence came from a woman aged 70-85 years with acute or convalescent COVID-19. This rearrangement joins TRBV27 to TRBJ1-5; possibly TRBD1 for D (5 bases). Here the CDR3 reads CASSKGQSNQPQHF. CDR3 coding DNA: TGTGCCAGCAGTAAGGGGCAGAGCAATCAGCCCCAGCATTTT.